A single sample is the source of the 12 T cell receptor beta chains below, sequenced in a study of shared clonotypes between healthy human individuals. Sequenced by immunoSEQ multiplex PCR; TCRdb stores in-frame clones only, minus some. Among about half a million clones, more than 75% were seen once, and the ten largest hold about 12%. Specimen: PBMCs. These receptors all come from a middle-aged woman in good health. Some clones in this sample may be carry-over from other donors' samples.

The chain recombines TRBV5-5 with TRBJ2-7, with D possibly being TRBD2 (6 bases). CDR3 length: 13 amino acids. Per the germline V gene, CDR1 is SGHKS and CDR2 is YYEKEE (reference sequence). Trimming removed 4 bases from V and 3 bases from J, with 11 bases in between. CDR3 DNA sequence: TGTGCCAGCAGCCTGGGACTTCACTACGAGCAGTACTTC. Its translation is CASSLGLHYEQYF.

This clone has only a few counts. The chain carries TRBV29-1 and TRBJ1-1; D unclear. The CDR3 extends over 12 amino acids. The V end lost 7 bases, the J end lost 5 bases, and 14 bases lay between the germline ends. Germline assignment: CDR1 SQVTM and CDR2 ANQGSEA. CDR3 sequence: CSALWRETEAFF. The CDR3 nucleotides read TGCAGCGCCTTGTGGCGGGAGACTGAAGCTTTCTTT.

This clone was counted a few times. This sequence joins TRBV7-2 and TRBJ2-7; maybe TRBD1 (6 bases). CDR3 size: 12 residues. V was shortened by 5 bases and J by 4 bases, with 9 bases between the two germline ends. Germline V CDR1 and CDR2: SGHTA, FQGNSA. Here the CDR3 reads CASSQTGYEQYF. CDR3 DNA sequence: TGTGCCAGCAGCCAGACAGGTTACGAGCAGTACTTC.

The chain combines TRBV30 with TRBJ2-7; no clear D gene. Germline V CDR1 and CDR2: GTSNPN, SVGIG (reference sequence). The CDR3 is 10 amino acids. V gave up 5 bases and J gave up 5 bases, with 7 bases separating them. The CDR3 DNA reads as TGTGCCTGGGGTAGGAACGAGCAGTACTTC. This gives the protein CAWGRNEQYF. The variable domain in full, completed from reference TRBV30 and TRBJ2-7, reads SQTIHQWPATLVQPVGSPLSLECTVEGTSNPNLYWYRQAAGRGLQLLFYSVGIGQISSEVPQNLSASRPQDRQFILSSKKLLLSDSGFYLCAWGRNEQYFGPGTRLTVT.

The rearrangement links TRBV23-1 to TRBJ1-5; perhaps TRBD1 as D (5 bases). TRBV23-1 carries the ORF label, with uncertain function. There are 15 residues in the CDR3. Between the trimmed V and J ends, which lost 0 bases and 3 bases, there was a span of 9 bases. CDR3 nucleotide sequence: TGCGCCAGCAGTCAATCGCCAGGGCTCAATCAGCCCCAGCATTTT. Protein: CASSQSPGLNQPQHF.

The J gene is TRBJ2-5, the V gene TRBV7-9; D is undetermined. The CDR3 runs to 15 residues. V lost 1 base and J 4 bases, leaving 13 bases between the germline ends. CDR1 is SEHNR and CDR2 is FQNEAQ in the germline V gene (reference sequence). CDR3 in DNA: TGTGCCAGCAGCTTAGGTCCCCGAAACTCAGAGACCCAGTACTTC. It translates to CASSLGPRNSETQYF. Using reference TRBV7-9 and TRBJ2-5 for the parts outside the CDR3, the full variable domain is DTGVSQNPRHKITKRGQNVTFRCDPISEHNRLYWYRQTLGQGPEFLTYFQNEAQLEKSRLLSDRFSAERPKGSFSTLEIQRTEQGDSAMYLCASSLGPRNSETQYFGPGTRLLVL.

This clone was seen only once. The V and J genes are TRBV30 and TRBJ1-5; D possibly corresponds to TRBD1 (6 bases). Germline V gene sequence: CDR1 GTSNPN, CDR2 SVGIG (reference sequence). The V gene lost 4 bases and the J gene lost 7 bases, with 17 bases spanning the gap. The CDR3 sequence is 14 residues long. The CDR3 sequence is CAWTQRGDSQPQHF. The CDR3 DNA reads TGTGCCTGGACCCAAAGGGGGGACTCACAGCCCCAGCATTTT.

The CDR3 region has the DNA TGTGCCAGCTCACCATCCCGGACAGGGAACACTGAAGCTTTCTTT. Translated, it gives CASSPSRTGNTEAFF. The chain recombines TRBV18 with TRBJ1-1; 7 bases match TRBD1. Germline CDR1 reads KGHSH; CDR2 reads LQKENI. V lost 2 bases and J lost 1; bases outside the gene matches: 4. The CDR3 is made up of 15 amino acids.

This chain uses TRBV28 with TRBJ2-7; possibly TRBD1 for D (6 bases). Looked up from germline, CDR1 is MDHEN and CDR2 is SYDVKM. The CDR3 loop spans 13 amino acids. Trimming shortened V by 7 bases and J by 2 bases, and 12 bases separated the two germline ends. The CDR3 is CASKNTGPYEQYF. CDR3 nucleotides: TGTGCCAGCAAGAATACAGGGCCCTACGAGCAGTACTTC.

The chain uses TRBV7-7 and TRBJ2-1; D is undetermined. Between the trimmed V and J ends, which lost 2 bases and 7 bases, there was a span of 15 bases. Germline CDR1 is SSHAT and CDR2 is FNYEAQ (reference sequence). There are 15 residues in the CDR3. In DNA form, the CDR3 reads TGTGCCAGCAGCTTACTCCCCGACGGTTCGAATGAGCAGTTCTTC. Residues: CASSLLPDGSNEQFF.

The chain employs TRBV28 and TRBJ2-1, with 8 bases matching TRBD2. Trimming took 3 bases from V and 0 from J; bases not matched to a gene: 4. This CDR3 contains 16 residues. The germline V gene has CDR1 MDHEN and CDR2 SYDVKM. This CDR3 is CASSFVSGSSYNEQFF. CDR3 nucleotides: TGTGCCAGCAGTTTCGTCAGCGGGAGCTCCTACAATGAGCAGTTCTTC.

This clone turned up a few times. J is TRBJ2-5 and V is TRBV5-1; maybe TRBD1 (6 bases). The CDR3 is 14 amino acids. Germline CDR1 is SGHRS and CDR2 is YFSETQ. Trimming took off 3 bases at V and 10 bases at J, with 19 bases between the two ends. Here the CDR3 reads CASSWDTGVSDQYF. DNA of the CDR3: TGCGCCAGCAGCTGGGACACCGGCGTGAGTGACCAGTACTTC.